Reported below is one TCR beta chain. This clonotype was observed a handful of times. Its cognate antigen has yet to be identified. Base quality data are lacking; no much larger clone is found one base away. This entry comes from a study of T-cell memory formation after mild COVID-19 (dated by TCRdb to 2020 to 2023). Regarding the complete study: TCR sequence clusters from the two donors were largely donor specific. Longitudinal TCRalpha and TCRbeta repertoire sequencing tracked T-cell clones expanding and contracting after mild COVID-19 in two donors. Two young, previously healthy adult volunteers, one female and one male, were included in the cohort.

The sample was run on an Illumina NovaSeq 6000. cDNA libraries for TCRalpha and TCRbeta were prepared by 5'RACE using constant-segment primers, with sample barcodes and unique molecular identifiers added. Trizol reagent was used to extract RNA from every sample. Libraries were amplified in two PCR steps, with a second sample barcode and Illumina TruSeq adapters added in the second step. The libraries were sequenced on an Illumina NovaSeq using 2 x 150 bp paired-end reads. Per the source publication's procedure: The reads were demultiplexed and collapsed into UMI-guided consensus sequences using migec v1.2.7. Using mixcr v2.1.11, the UMI consensuses were aligned to TRA and TRB V and J templates and assembled into clonotypes. A clonotype was counted as expanded or contracted only if both edgeR and NoisET called the change significant, with noise models trained on biological replicates. edgeR calls used a false discovery rate-adjusted p below 0.01 and a log2 fold-change threshold of 1. As an exploratory analysis of dynamics, PCA with hierarchical clustering was applied to max-normalized trajectories of the 1000 most abundant clonotypes. The CD4 or CD8 phenotype of responding clones was assigned using the separately sequenced CD4+ and CD8+ repertoires. The public reads were reanalyzed by TCRdb: fastp trimming at Q25, MiXCR alignment, in-frame beta chains only. Entries are consolidated by CDR3 protein sequence, retaining the most common genes and DNA. The V and J calls and clone size come from TCRdb's table, not from the authors' own analysis. The sample table contains almost 350,000 distinct CDR3 sequences; only one count was recorded for 20% to 25% of them. The ten largest account for 21% of the sample.

Study-wide conclusions, independent of this receptor: Only two mild cases were covered in the study, and larger cohorts including severe cases with pre-infection samples were considered necessary. Some responding clones were detected in pre-infection memory, suggesting pre-existing cross-reactive memory T cells joined the SARS-CoV-2 response. Contracting CD4+ clones turned up mainly in the CM and EM memory subsets, whereas EMRA was where CD8+ clones were enriched. Clones contracting from day 15 to 85 had balanced CD4/CD8 phenotypes, while a second wave expanding from day 15 to 37 was biased towards CD4+. SARS-CoV-2 specificity of the second-wave clones peaking on day 37 was not confirmed.

PBMCs were isolated by Ficoll-Paque density gradient centrifugation. At the junction V is shortened by 2 bases and J by 10 bases, with 13 bases in between. The CDR3 goes from the cysteine to the phenylalanine over 13 residues. CDR3 DNA only is kept here, 39 bases in frame from base 1. CDR1 and CDR2 are read off the germline V gene as SGHRS and YFSETQ. The chain employs TRBV5-1 and TRBJ2-1; the D gene may be TRBD1 or TRBD2, since each aligns over 5 bases. The sequencing sample was made of PBMCs or a T cell subset sorted from them (not recorded which). The receptor was derived from a man aged 18 to 30 who had mild COVID-19 (a few samples of this study predate the infection). The sample titles of this study are shuffled in the database, so cell type and time point are left out; the donor was told from shared clones. The CDR3 reads CASSLNSWGEQFF. The nucleotide sequence is given as TGCGCCAGCAGCTTAAACTCTTGGGGGGAGCAGTTCTTC.